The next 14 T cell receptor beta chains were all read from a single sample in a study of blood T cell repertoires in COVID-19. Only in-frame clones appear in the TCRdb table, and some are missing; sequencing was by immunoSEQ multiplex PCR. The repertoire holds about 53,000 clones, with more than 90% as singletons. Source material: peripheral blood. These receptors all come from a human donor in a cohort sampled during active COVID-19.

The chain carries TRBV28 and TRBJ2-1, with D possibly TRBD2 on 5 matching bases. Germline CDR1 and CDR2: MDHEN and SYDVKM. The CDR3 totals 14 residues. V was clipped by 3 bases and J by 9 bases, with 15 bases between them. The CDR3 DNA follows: TGTGCCAGCAGTTTTATTTCCGGGAACGGTGAGCAGTTCTTC. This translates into CASSFISGNGEQFF.

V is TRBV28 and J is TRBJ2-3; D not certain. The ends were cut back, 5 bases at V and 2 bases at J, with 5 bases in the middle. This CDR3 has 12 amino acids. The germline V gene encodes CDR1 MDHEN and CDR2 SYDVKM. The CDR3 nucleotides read TGTGCCAGCAGTCCTTACACAGATACGCAGTATTTT. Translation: CASSPYTDTQYF. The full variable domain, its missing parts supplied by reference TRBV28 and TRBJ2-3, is DVKVTQSSRYLVKRTGEKVFLECVQDMDHENMFWYRQDPGLGLRLIYFSYDVKMKEKGDIPEGYSVSREKKERFSLILESASTNQTSMYLCASSPYTDTQYFGPGTRLTVL.

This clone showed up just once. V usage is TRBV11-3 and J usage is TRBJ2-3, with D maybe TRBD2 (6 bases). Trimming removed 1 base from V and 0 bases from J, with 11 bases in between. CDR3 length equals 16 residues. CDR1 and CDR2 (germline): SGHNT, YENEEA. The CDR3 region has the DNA TGTGCCAGCAGCTTAGGGGCAAGCGGGAGCACAGATACGCAGTATTTT. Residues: CASSLGASGSTDTQYF.

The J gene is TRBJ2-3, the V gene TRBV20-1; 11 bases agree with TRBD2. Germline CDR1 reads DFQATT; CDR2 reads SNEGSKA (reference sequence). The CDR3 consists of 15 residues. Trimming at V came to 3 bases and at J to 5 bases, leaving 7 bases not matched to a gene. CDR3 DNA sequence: TGCAGTGCTAGTTTTAGCGGGAGGGGGAAAGATACGCAGTATTTT. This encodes CSASFSGRGKDTQYF.

The CDR3 DNA is TGTGCCAGCAGTTCAAGGGGGTGGACTGAAGCTTTCTTT. Translation: CASSSRGWTEAFF. This chain uses TRBV12-3 or TRBV12-4 with TRBJ1-1, with a tentative D call TRBD1 (6 bases). The ends were cut back, 4 bases at V and 5 bases at J, with 11 bases in the middle. This CDR3 region has 13 residues.

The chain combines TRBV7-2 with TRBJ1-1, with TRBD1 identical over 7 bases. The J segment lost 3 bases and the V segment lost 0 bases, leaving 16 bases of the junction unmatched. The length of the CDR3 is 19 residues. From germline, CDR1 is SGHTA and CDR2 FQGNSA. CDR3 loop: CASSLALRWDSKPYTEAFF. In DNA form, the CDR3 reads TGTGCCAGCAGCTTAGCGCTAAGGTGGGACAGCAAACCATACACTGAAGCTTTCTTT.

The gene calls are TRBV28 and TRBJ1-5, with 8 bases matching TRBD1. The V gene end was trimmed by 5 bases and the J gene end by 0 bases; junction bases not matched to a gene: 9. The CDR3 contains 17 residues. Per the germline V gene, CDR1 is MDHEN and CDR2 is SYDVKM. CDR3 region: CASSPHPGQDSNQPQHF. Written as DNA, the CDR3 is TGTGCCAGCAGTCCACATCCGGGACAGGATAGCAATCAGCCCCAGCATTTT.

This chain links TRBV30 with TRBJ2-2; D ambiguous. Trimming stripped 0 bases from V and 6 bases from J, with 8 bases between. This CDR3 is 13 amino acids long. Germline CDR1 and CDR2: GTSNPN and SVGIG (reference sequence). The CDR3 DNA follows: TGTGCCTGGAGTGTAATTGGAGCCGGGGAGCTGTTTTTT. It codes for CAWSVIGAGELFF.

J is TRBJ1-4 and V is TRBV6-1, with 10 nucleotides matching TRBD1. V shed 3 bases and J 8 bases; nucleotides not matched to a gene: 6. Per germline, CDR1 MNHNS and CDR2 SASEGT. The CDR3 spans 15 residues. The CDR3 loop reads CASSEVWTGGEKLFF. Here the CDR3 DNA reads TGTGCCAGCAGTGAGGTGTGGACAGGGGGGGAAAAACTGTTTTTT.

CDR3 coding DNA: TGTGCCAGTAGTATCCGGGTAGGGACAGTCTCCTACGAGCAGTACGTC. Its protein product is CASSIRVGTVSYEQYV. The rearrangement joins TRBV19 to TRBJ2-7; TRBD1 matches 7 bases. The germline V gene encodes CDR1 LNHDA and CDR2 SQIVND (reference sequence). With 3 bases clipped from V and 0 bases from J, the junction kept 8 bases outside the gene matches. The CDR3 spans 16 residues.

CDR3 sequence reads: CASSPPSRGRDTQYF. As DNA, the CDR3 is TGTGCCAGCAGTCCCCCTAGTAGGGGAAGAGATACGCAGTATTTT. This chain connects TRBV27 to TRBJ2-3; TRBD1 might be the D (5 bases). Germline assignment: CDR1 MNHEY and CDR2 SMNVEV (reference sequence). V lost 5 bases and J lost 5, with 17 bases in between. The CDR3 has 15 amino acids.

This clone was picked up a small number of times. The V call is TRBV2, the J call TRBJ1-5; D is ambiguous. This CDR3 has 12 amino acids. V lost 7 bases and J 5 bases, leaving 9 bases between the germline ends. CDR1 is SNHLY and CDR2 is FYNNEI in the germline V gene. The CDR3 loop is CASTPGDQPQHF. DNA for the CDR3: TGTGCCAGCACCCCCGGGGATCAGCCCCAGCATTTT.

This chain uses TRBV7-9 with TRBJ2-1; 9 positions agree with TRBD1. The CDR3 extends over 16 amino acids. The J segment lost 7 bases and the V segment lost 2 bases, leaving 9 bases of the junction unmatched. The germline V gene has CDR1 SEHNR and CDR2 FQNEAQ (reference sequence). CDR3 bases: TGTGCCAGCAGCTTATATGGAGACAGGGGGTGGAATGAGCAGTTCTTC. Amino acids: CASSLYGDRGWNEQFF.

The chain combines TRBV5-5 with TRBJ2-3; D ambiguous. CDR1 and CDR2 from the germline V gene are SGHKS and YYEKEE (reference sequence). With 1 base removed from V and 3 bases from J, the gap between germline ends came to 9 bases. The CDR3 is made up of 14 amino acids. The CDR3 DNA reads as TGTGCCAGCAGCTTGCGTGTTTCGACAGATACGCAGTATTTT. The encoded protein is CASSLRVSTDTQYF. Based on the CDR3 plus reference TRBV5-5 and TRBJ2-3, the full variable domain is DAGVTQSPTHLIKTRGQQVTLRCSPISGHKSVSWYQQVLGQGPQFIFQYYEKEERGRGNFPDRFSARQFPNYSSELNVNALLLGDSALYLCASSLRVSTDTQYFGPGTRLTVL.